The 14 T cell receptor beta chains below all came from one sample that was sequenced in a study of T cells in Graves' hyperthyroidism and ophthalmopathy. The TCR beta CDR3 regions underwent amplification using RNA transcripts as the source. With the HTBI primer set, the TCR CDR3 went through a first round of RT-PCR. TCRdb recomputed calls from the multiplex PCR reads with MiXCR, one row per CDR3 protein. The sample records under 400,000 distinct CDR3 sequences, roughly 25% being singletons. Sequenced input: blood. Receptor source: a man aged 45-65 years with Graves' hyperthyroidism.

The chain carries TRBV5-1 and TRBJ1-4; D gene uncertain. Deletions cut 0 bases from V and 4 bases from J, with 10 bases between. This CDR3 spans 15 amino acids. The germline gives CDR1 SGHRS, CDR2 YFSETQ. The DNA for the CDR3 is TGCGCCAGCAGCTTGGGCACCCGGGATAATGAAAAACTGTTTTTT. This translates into CASSLGTRDNEKLFF. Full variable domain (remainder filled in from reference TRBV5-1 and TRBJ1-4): KAGVTQTPRYLIKTRGQQVTLSCSPISGHRSVSWYQQTPGQGLQFLFEYFSETQRNKGNFPGRFSGRQFSNSRSEMNVSTLELGDSALYLCASSLGTRDNEKLFFGSGTQLSVL.

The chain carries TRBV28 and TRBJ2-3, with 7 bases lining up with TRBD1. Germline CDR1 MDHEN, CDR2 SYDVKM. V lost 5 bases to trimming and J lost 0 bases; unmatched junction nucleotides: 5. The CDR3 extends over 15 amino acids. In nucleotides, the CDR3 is TGTGCCAGCAGTCCGGACAGGACTAGCACAGATACGCAGTATTTT. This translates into CASSPDRTSTDTQYF.

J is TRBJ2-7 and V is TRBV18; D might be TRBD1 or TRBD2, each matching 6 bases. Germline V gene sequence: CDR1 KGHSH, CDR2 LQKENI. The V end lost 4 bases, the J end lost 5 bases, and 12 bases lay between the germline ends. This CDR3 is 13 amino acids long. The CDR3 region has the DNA TGTGCCAGCTCACTATACAGGGAGGACGAGCAGTACTTC. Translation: CASSLYREDEQYF.

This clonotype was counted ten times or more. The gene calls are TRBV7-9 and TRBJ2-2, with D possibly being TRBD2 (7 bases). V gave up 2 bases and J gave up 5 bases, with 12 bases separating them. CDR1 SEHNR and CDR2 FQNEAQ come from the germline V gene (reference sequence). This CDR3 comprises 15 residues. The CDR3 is CASSLTGRVTGELFF. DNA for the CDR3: TGTGCCAGCAGCTTAACAGGGAGGGTTACCGGGGAGCTGTTTTTT.

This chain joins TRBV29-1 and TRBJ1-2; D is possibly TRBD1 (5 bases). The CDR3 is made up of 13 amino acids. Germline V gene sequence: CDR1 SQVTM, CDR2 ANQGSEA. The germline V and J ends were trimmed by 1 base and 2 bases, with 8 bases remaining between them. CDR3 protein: CSVEVRDNYGYTF. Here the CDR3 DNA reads TGCAGCGTTGAAGTCAGGGACAACTATGGCTACACCTTC.

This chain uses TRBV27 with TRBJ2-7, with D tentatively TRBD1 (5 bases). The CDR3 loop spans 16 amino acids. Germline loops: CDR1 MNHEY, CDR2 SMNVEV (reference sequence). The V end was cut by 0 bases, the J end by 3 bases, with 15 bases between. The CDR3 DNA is TGTGCCAGCAGTTTATCATCAGGGTTGCCGTACTACGAGCAGTACTTC. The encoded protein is CASSLSSGLPYYEQYF.

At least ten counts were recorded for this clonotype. The CDR3 protein is CASRRQGDTEAFF. The CDR3 DNA sequence: TGCGCCAGCCGCCGCCAAGGGGACACTGAAGCTTTCTTT. The chain couples TRBV5-1 to TRBJ1-1; TRBD1 is a possible D gene (5 bases). Germline CDR1 reads SGHRS; CDR2 reads YFSETQ. With 7 bases removed from V and 3 bases from J, the gap between germline ends came to 13 bases. CDR3 size: 13 residues.

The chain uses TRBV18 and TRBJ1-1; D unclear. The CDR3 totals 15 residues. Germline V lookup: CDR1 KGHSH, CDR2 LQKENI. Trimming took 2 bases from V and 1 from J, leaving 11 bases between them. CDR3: CASSPKYWENTEAFF. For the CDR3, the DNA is TGTGCCAGCTCACCAAAGTATTGGGAGAACACTGAAGCTTTCTTT.

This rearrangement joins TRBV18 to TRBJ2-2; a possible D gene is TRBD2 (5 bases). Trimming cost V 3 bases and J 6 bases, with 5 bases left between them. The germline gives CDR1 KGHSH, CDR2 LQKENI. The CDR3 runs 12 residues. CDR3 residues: CASSPSAGELFF. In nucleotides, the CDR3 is TGTGCCAGCTCACCTAGCGCCGGGGAGCTGTTTTTT.

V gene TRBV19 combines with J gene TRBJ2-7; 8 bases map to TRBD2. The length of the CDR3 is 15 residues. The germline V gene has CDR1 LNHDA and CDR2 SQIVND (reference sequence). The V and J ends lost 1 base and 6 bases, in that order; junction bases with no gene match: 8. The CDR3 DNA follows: TGTGCCAGTAGTATAGTGGGGACTAGTCCCCCCGAGCAGTACTTC. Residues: CASSIVGTSPPEQYF.

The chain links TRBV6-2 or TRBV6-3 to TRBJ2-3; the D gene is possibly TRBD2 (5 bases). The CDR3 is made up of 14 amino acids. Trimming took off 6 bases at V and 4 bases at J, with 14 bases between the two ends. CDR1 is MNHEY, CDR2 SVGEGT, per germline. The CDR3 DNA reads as TGTGCCAGCAGCGATTCCTACGGGGCAGATACGCAGTATTTT. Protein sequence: CASSDSYGADTQYF.

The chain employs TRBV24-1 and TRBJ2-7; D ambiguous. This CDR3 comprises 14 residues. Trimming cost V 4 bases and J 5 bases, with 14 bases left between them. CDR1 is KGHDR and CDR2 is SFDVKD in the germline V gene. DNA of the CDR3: TGTGCCACCAGTGACCCCTTGGCCGCGGACGAGCAGTACTTC. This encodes CATSDPLAADEQYF.

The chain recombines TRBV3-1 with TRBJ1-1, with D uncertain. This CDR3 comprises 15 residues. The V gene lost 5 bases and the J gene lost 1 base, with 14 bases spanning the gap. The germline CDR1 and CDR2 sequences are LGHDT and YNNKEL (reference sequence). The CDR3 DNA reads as TGTGCCAGCAGCGGTCGGGCACTACAGAACACTGAAGCTTTCTTT. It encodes CASSGRALQNTEAFF.

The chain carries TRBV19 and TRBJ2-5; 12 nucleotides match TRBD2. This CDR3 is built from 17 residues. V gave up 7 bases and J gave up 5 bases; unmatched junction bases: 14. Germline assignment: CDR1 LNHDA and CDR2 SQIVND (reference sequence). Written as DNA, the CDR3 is TGTGCCAGTATGGACAGGAGGCTAGCGGGAGGGCCGGAGACCCAGTACTTC. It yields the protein CASMDRRLAGGPETQYF.